This record concerns one T cell receptor (beta chain) sequence. Its antigen is not yet known. The input lacks base qualities; no much larger clone sits a single base away. CDR1 and CDR2, looked up from the germline V gene, are MNHEY and SVGAGI. Taken from cysteine to phenylalanine, the CDR3 has 14 residues. The entry retains the CDR3 DNA only, 42 bases that are in frame from base 1. The junction shows trimming of 4 bases on V and 0 bases on J, plus 9 bases between the germline ends. Patients with autoimmune disease history or receiving systemic immunosuppression were excluded from the trial. Peripheral blood for TCR sequencing was collected from all dose cohorts at baseline, on cycle 4 day 1, and on cycle 7 day 1. The samples were taken from a phase I, first-in-human, multicenter, open-label dose-escalation trial of ivuxolimab. The trial enrolled adults with locally advanced or metastatic head and neck squamous cell, hepatocellular, melanoma or renal cell carcinoma. CD4+ and CD8+ T cells were sorted separately from peripheral blood before TCR sequencing.

This sample was included in a study of OX40 agonist ivuxolimab in advanced cancers. In the study overall: Ivuxolimab was an agonistic, fully human IgG2 monoclonal antibody directed against OX40 (CD134), a costimulatory receptor. Partial responses occurred in three dose-escalation patients: two with cutaneous melanoma and one with hepatocellular carcinoma. Prior anti-PD-1, anti-PD-L1 or anti-CTLA-4 therapy was permitted, and checkpoint inhibitors had been received by more than 35% of dose-escalation patients. Peripheral TCRbeta sequencing was intended to test whether TCR sequence diversity was altered and clonal T-cell expansion was caused by ivuxolimab. Among the roughly 52 dose-escalation patients, about 19 had hepatocellular carcinoma, approximately 15 melanoma, 9 renal cell carcinoma and 9 head and neck cancer. In the dose-escalation cohort, 70% to 85% of patients were male, and the mean age was approximately 60 years with a range of roughly 20 to 79. The paper reports the monotherapy dose-escalation portion (N of about 50 patients) of the phase I ivuxolimab trial. Intravenous ivuxolimab was administered to patients every 2 weeks at six dose levels: 0.01, 0.1, 0.3, 1.5, 3 and 10 mg/kg. On the study overall, not on this receptor specifically: The antigen specificity of the clonally expanded peripheral T cells was not determined. Low levels of normalized T-cell clonal expansion were also seen in some patients who did not respond. In partial responders in the 0.1-3.0 mg/kg groups, normalized peripheral clonal expansion was found to be among the lowest, especially among CD8+ T cells. After ivuxolimab, expanded clones were on average more numerous among CD8+ T cells than among CD4+ T cells. At doses from 0.1 to 3.0 mg/kg, clonal expansion was seen in both CD4+ and CD8+ blood T cells between baseline and week 6.

To sequence the TCRbeta CDR3 region, genomic DNA was isolated from the sorted cells. TCRbeta CDR3 regions were sequenced using the immunoSEQ Assay. TCRdb carries this immuneACCESS record with in-frame sequences only. Its versions omit some clonotypes, under half of them owing to an unresolved V gene in the studies checked, with the rest unexplained. In this sample the table shows tens of thousands of clones, 91% of which occur a single time. The ten largest make up about 2.4% of the sample. Recombination linked TRBV6-5 to TRBJ1-2; the D gene is possibly TRBD1, with 6 bases matching. The TCR was taken from an adult with an advanced solid tumor such as melanoma, head and neck, liver or kidney cancer. The specimen comprised CD4+ or CD8+ T cells sorted from blood, sampled in a trial of the OX40 agonist ivuxolimab. CDR3 reads: CASSWTAANYGYTF. The DNA reads TGTGCCAGCAGTTGGACAGCAGCTAACTATGGCTACACCTTC.